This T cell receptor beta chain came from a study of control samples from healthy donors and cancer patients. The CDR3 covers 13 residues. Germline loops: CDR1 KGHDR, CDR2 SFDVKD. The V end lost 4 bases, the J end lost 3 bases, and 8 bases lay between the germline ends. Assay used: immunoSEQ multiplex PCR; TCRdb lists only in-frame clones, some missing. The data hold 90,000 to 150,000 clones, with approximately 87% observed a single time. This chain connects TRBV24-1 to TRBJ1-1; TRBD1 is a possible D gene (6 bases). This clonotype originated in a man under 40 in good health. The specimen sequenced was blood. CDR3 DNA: TGTGCCACCAGTGAAGGGGGATACACTGAAGCTTTCTTT. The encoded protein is CATSEGGYTEAFF.